The clone carrying this TCR beta chain was observed many times. Its antigen is as yet unknown. This sample stems from a study of Graves' ophthalmopathy and Graves' hyperthyroidism. The TCR beta CDR3 regions underwent amplification from RNA transcripts. HTBI-primed RT-PCR formed the first round, and a multiplex PCR formed the second. Via MiXCR, TCRdb re-called the multiplex PCR reads, giving one row per CDR3 protein. The sample lists hundreds of thousands of distinct CDR3 sequences, 22% occurring once. Excluded: other autoimmune disease, uncontrolled infection, pregnancy or lactation. Serum thyroxine and TRAb, along with clinical symptoms, thyroid ultrasound and orbital computed tomography, were what diagnosis relied on. Findings and caveats of the study: Ophthalmopathy was separated from stable hyperthyroidism by a 13-signature model with around 89% sensitivity and over 70% specificity.

Between the trimmed V and J ends, which lost 3 bases and 3 bases, there was a span of 9 bases. In germline, CDR1 is SGHAT, CDR2 FQNNGV. CDR3 length equals 15 residues. The sample taken for sequencing was peripheral blood. The V call is TRBV11-2, the J call TRBJ1-6; D gene uncertain. This TCR was sampled from a woman under 30 with stable Graves' hyperthyroidism. Some clones in this sample may be carry-over from other donors' samples. CDR3 sequence (DNA): TGTGCCAGCAGCTTCACGAGGTTCTATAATTCACCCCTCCACTTT. Translation gives CASSFTRFYNSPLHF.